These 21 T cell receptor beta chains were sequenced from one sample in a study of a mutant IDH1 vaccine in newly diagnosed glioma. Specified time point: baseline, week 1 (first vaccination visit). Treatment here: pre-vaccination baseline after standard-of-care therapy. Profiling relied on immunoSEQ multiplex PCR, and the TCRdb table lists in-frame clones only, not all of them. The data show about 92,000 clones, with roughly four fifths seen just once and roughly 7.1% held by the top ten. Here the sequenced sample was PBMCs, taken from a glioma patient treated with radiotherapy, temozolomide or both. The receptors shown here come from a woman aged 45-65 years with glioma.

The chain uses TRBV19 and TRBJ2-7; D unresolved. In germline, CDR1 is LNHDA, CDR2 SQIVND (reference sequence). V was trimmed by 6 bases and J by 0 bases, leaving 6 bases between them. CDR3 length: 12 amino acids. As DNA, the CDR3 is TGTGCCAGTAGCGCGAGCTCCTACGAGCAGTACTTC. This gives the protein CASSASSYEQYF. Full variable domain (missing parts from reference TRBV19 and TRBJ2-7): DGGITQSPKYLFRKEGQNVTLSCEQNLNHDAMYWYRQDPGQGLRLIYYSQIVNDFQKGDIAEGYSVSREKKESFPLTVTSAQKNPTAFYLCASSASSYEQYFGPGTRLTVT.

The chain carries TRBV7-9 and TRBJ1-1; D not resolved. CDR1 is SEHNR, CDR2 FQNEAQ, per germline (reference sequence). The CDR3 consists of 13 residues. V gave up 2 bases and J gave up 3 bases, with 7 bases separating them. The DNA for the CDR3 is TGTGCCAGCAGCTTAAAAGGGCACACTGAAGCTTTCTTT. Amino acid sequence: CASSLKGHTEAFF.

This clone has only one observation. This chain joins TRBV7-2 and TRBJ2-7; either TRBD1 or TRBD2 may fit D (5 bases each). Looked up from germline, CDR1 is SGHTA and CDR2 is FQGNSA. V was trimmed by 1 base and J by 6 bases, leaving 13 bases between them. The CDR3 is 14 amino acids. The CDR3 DNA follows: TGTGCCAGCAGCTTAGGAGGGGCCCTCAGCGAGCAGTACTTC. This codes for CASSLGGALSEQYF.

This clone was observed once. V gene TRBV2 combines with J gene TRBJ1-5; D gene uncertain. Trimming removed 6 bases from V and 0 bases from J, with 12 bases in between. The CDR3 runs 15 residues. Germline V lookup: CDR1 SNHLY, CDR2 FYNNEI. The CDR3 DNA is TGTGCCAGCAGCTACCAAAGGGATAGCAATCAGCCCCAGCATTTT. As protein: CASSYQRDSNQPQHF.

The J gene is TRBJ2-7, the V gene TRBV6-5; D possibly matches TRBD1 or TRBD2 (7 bases each). CDR3 length equals 14 residues. V was trimmed by 7 bases and J by 5 bases, leaving 18 bases between them. Germline V gene sequence: CDR1 MNHEY, CDR2 SVGAGI. For the CDR3, the DNA is TGTGCCAGCACGCCAGGGGGGGGATATAACGAGCAGTACTTC. Translating gives CASTPGGGYNEQYF.

This chain links TRBV5-1 with TRBJ2-7; 8 bases line up with TRBD1. Trimming removed 4 bases from V and 5 bases from J; junction bases left unmatched: 8. Per the germline V gene, CDR1 is SGHRS and CDR2 is YFSETQ. The CDR3 consists of 14 residues. The CDR3 DNA reads as TGCGCCAGCAGCACTGGACAGGGTACCCACGAGCAGTACTTC. It encodes CASSTGQGTHEQYF.

V and J are TRBV5-1 and TRBJ1-2; the match to TRBD1 covers 9 bases. Germline values: CDR1 SGHRS, CDR2 YFSETQ. The CDR3 runs 14 residues. The J segment lost 5 bases and the V segment lost 0 bases, leaving 2 bases of the junction unmatched. The CDR3 protein is CASSLGGQGYGYTF. The CDR3 bases are TGCGCCAGCAGCTTGGGGGGACAGGGATATGGCTACACCTTC.

This clone was counted a few times. The chain links TRBV27 to TRBJ1-1, with D unresolved. CDR1 is MNHEY, CDR2 SMNVEV, per germline (reference sequence). CDR3 size: 13 residues. V lost 0 bases and J lost 2, with 4 bases in between. The CDR3 spells CASSLSTNTEAFF. Written as DNA, the CDR3 is TGTGCCAGCAGTTTATCGACTAACACTGAAGCTTTCTTT.

The rearrangement uses TRBV2 and TRBJ1-1; D is possibly TRBD1 (5 bases). V was shortened by 6 bases and J by 1 base, with 15 bases between the two germline ends. The germline V gene has CDR1 SNHLY and CDR2 FYNNEI. CDR3 length: 15 amino acids. The CDR3 reads CASSRKDIWNTEAFF. The CDR3 bases are TGTGCCAGCAGCCGCAAGGACATCTGGAACACTGAAGCTTTCTTT.

The rearrangement uses TRBV5-1 and TRBJ2-5; perhaps TRBD2 as D (5 bases). The V end lost 4 bases, the J end lost 5 bases, and 6 bases lay between the germline ends. The germline gives CDR1 SGHRS, CDR2 YFSETQ. The CDR3 totals 11 residues. CDR3 amino acids: CASSRGETQYF. The CDR3 DNA sequence: TGCGCCAGCAGCCGCGGGGAGACCCAGTACTTC.

The chain recombines TRBV30 with TRBJ2-7; the D gene is possibly TRBD2 (5 bases). This CDR3 spans 12 amino acids. Germline CDR1 reads GTSNPN; CDR2 reads SVGIG (reference sequence). Trimming removed 1 base from V and 7 bases from J, with 11 bases in between. The CDR3 DNA sequence: TGTGCCTGGAGTGAGTCGAGAGGGGAGCAGTACTTC. It is translated as CAWSESRGEQYF.

CDR3 sequence: CASNRGQLNEKLFF. DNA for the CDR3: TGCGCCAGCAATAGGGGACAGCTTAATGAAAAACTGTTTTTT. The chain joins TRBV5-1 to TRBJ1-4, with 7 positions matching TRBD1. The CDR3 extends over 14 amino acids. V gave up 6 bases and J gave up 4 bases; unmatched junction bases: 6. Germline loops: CDR1 SGHRS, CDR2 YFSETQ.

V gene TRBV10-1 combines with J gene TRBJ1-1; the match to TRBD1 covers 7 bases. The CDR3 is made up of 13 amino acids. CDR1 is WNHNN, CDR2 SYGVQD, per germline (reference sequence). Trimming removed 5 bases from V and 1 base from J; junction bases left unmatched: 1. The CDR3: CASSRTGNTEAFF. In DNA form, the CDR3 reads TGCGCCAGCAGTCGGACAGGGAACACTGAAGCTTTCTTT.

The J gene is TRBJ2-7, the V gene TRBV6-1; D is undetermined. Looked up from germline, CDR1 is MNHNS and CDR2 is SASEGT. V gave up 3 bases and J gave up 7 bases, with 13 bases separating them. This CDR3 has 13 residues. CDR3 DNA sequence: TGTGCCAGCAGTGATTCATGGAAACGGGAGCAGTACTTC. Amino acids: CASSDSWKREQYF.

The V gene is TRBV2, the J gene TRBJ1-2, with 9 bases fitting TRBD1. With 8 bases clipped from V and 0 bases from J, the junction kept 4 bases outside the gene matches. CDR3 length equals 14 residues. Germline V gives CDR1 SNHLY, CDR2 FYNNEI. In nucleotides, the CDR3 is TGTGCCAGCTTAGGGGACAGGGCTAACTATGGCTACACCTTC. This encodes CASLGDRANYGYTF. Based on the CDR3 plus reference TRBV2 and TRBJ1-2, the full variable domain is EPEVTQTPSHQVTQMGQEVILRCVPISNHLYFYWYRQILGQKVEFLVSFYNNEISEKSEIFDDQFSVERPDGSNFTLKIRSTKLEDSAMYFCASLGDRANYGYTFGSGTRLTVV.

This chain links TRBV2 with TRBJ2-3; 11 positions match TRBD2. V shed 5 bases, J shed 2 bases, and the junction held 6 bases outside the gene matches. There are 16 residues in the CDR3. Germline values: CDR1 SNHLY, CDR2 FYNNEI. CDR3 sequence reads: CASSFASGGNTDTQYF. The CDR3, as DNA: TGTGCCAGCAGTTTTGCTAGCGGGGGGAACACAGATACGCAGTATTTT. Using reference TRBV2 and TRBJ2-3 for the parts outside the CDR3, the full variable domain is EPEVTQTPSHQVTQMGQEVILRCVPISNHLYFYWYRQILGQKVEFLVSFYNNEISEKSEIFDDQFSVERPDGSNFTLKIRSTKLEDSAMYFCASSFASGGNTDTQYFGPGTRLTVL.

The chain is built from TRBV7-6 and TRBJ1-1; TRBD1 aligns across 7 bases. With 2 bases clipped from V and 5 bases from J, the junction kept 2 bases outside the gene matches. This CDR3 contains 13 residues. Germline loops: CDR1 SGHVS, CDR2 FNYEAQ. CDR3 bases: TGTGCCAGCAGCTTAAGGACAGGAACTGAAGCTTTCTTT. Its translation is CASSLRTGTEAFF.

The chain recombines TRBV5-4 with TRBJ1-1; a weak D match, TRBD1 (5 bases). CDR1 is SGHNT, CDR2 YYREEE, per germline (reference sequence). Trimming took off 0 bases at V and 10 bases at J, with 16 bases between the two ends. The CDR3 sequence is 14 residues long. The DNA for the CDR3 is TGTGCCAGCAGCTTGGTCGAGGGGTTAGGTGGAGCTTTCTTT. Protein: CASSLVEGLGGAFF.

V gene TRBV19 combines with J gene TRBJ1-5, with a tentative D call TRBD1 (5 bases). Deletions cut 3 bases from V and 0 bases from J, with 12 bases between. Germline CDR1 reads LNHDA; CDR2 reads SQIVND (reference sequence). The CDR3 spans 16 residues. The CDR3 is CASSIRQGYSNQPQHF. In nucleotides, the CDR3 is TGTGCCAGTAGTATTAGGCAGGGCTATAGCAATCAGCCCCAGCATTTT.

The chain links TRBV7-2 to TRBJ2-7; 7 nucleotides line up with TRBD1. Germline CDR1 is SGHTA and CDR2 is FQGNSA. The trim removed 5 bases at V and 9 bases at J, leaving 10 bases unmatched. The CDR3 spans 13 residues. The DNA for the CDR3 is TGTGCCAGCAGCCAGGGGGTAGCCTCAGGGCAGTACTTC. This encodes CASSQGVASGQYF.

CDR3 in amino acids: CASSVTRPTNQPQHF. CDR3 in DNA: TGTGCCAGCAGCGTTACTAGGCCAACGAATCAGCCCCAGCATTTT. This rearrangement joins TRBV11-3 to TRBJ1-5; D not resolved. Trimming took off 5 bases at V and 4 bases at J, with 15 bases between the two ends. Germline CDR1 and CDR2: SGHNT and YENEEA. The length of the CDR3 is 15 residues.